These T cell receptor beta chains were read from a single sample in a study of T-cell memory formation after mild COVID-19. TCRdb re-derived calls from the 5' RACE reads in MiXCR, one entry per CDR3 protein. The table records approximately 340,000 distinct CDR3 sequences, 10% to 15% of them present only once. The sequenced sample consisted of PBMCs or a T cell subset sorted from them (not recorded which). The receptors stem from a man aged 18 to 35 who had mild COVID-19 (a few samples of this study predate the infection). Cell type and time point are not known. Each CDR3 is given with its conserved first and last residue. The D gene is left open where the match is weak. The size entry is marked missing in some rows and otherwise reads once, few, many or a size class.

size	length	V	D	J	CDR3	DNA
few	13	TRBV7-2	.	TRBJ2-5	CASSLEGRRPQYF	TGTGCCAGCAGCTTAGAGGGCCGTCGACCCCAGTACTTC
few	16	TRBV6-5	TRBD1	TRBJ1-4	CASSAHRQGYREKLFF	TGTGCCAGCAGTGCCCATCGACAGGGATATCGTGAAAAACTGTTTTTT
.	15	TRBV12-3/TRBV12-4	TRBD1	TRBJ2-1	CASSPWDRAYNEQFF	TGTGCCAGCAGTCCTTGGGACAGGGCTTACAATGAGCAGTTCTTC
.	14	TRBV20-1	.	TRBJ2-5	CSARDLLILETQYF	TGCAGTGCTAGAGATCTGCTAATTCTCGAGACCCAGTACTTC
.	15	TRBV12-3/TRBV12-4	TRBD1	TRBJ1-6	CASSWGVGGNSPLHF	TGTGCCAGCAGTTGGGGGGTAGGGGGCAATTCACCCCTCCACTTT
few	13	TRBV6-5	.	TRBJ2-3	CASQSTSTDTQYF	TGTGCCAGCCAGAGCACTAGCACAGATACGCAGTATTTT
few	13	TRBV29-1	.	TRBJ1-1	CSVGPGMNTEAFF	TGCAGCGTCGGACCGGGGATGAACACTGAAGCTTTCTTT
.	13	TRBV3-1	TRBD1	TRBJ1-2	CASSQRQGGGYTF	TGTGCCAGCAGCCAAAGACAGGGCGGTGGCTACACCTTC
.	11	TRBV28	.	TRBJ2-2	CASSPSGELFF	TGTGCCAGCAGTCCATCCGGGGAGCTGTTTTTT
few	14	TRBV13	TRBD2	TRBJ2-7	CASSFSGVSYEQYF	TGTGCCAGCAGCTTCAGCGGGGTCTCCTACGAGCAGTACTTC
.	14	TRBV10-3	TRBD2	TRBJ2-5	CAISLLAGPETQYF	TGTGCCATCAGTCTCCTAGCGGGGCCAGAGACCCAGTACTTC
many	12	TRBV27	.	TRBJ1-1	CASSLSGGAAFF	TGTGCCAGCAGTTTATCTGGGGGGGCGGCTTTCTTT
.	11	TRBV30	.	TRBJ1-2	CACNRRGGYTF	TGTGCCTGCAACCGGAGGGGCGGCTACACCTTC
few	15	TRBV11-2	.	TRBJ1-5	CASSPALGVGQPQHF	TGTGCCAGCAGCCCCGCCCTTGGGGTCGGGCAGCCCCAGCATTTT
.	12	TRBV20-1	.	TRBJ1-1	CSARVGAAEAFF	TGCAGTGCTAGAGTAGGGGCGGCTGAAGCTTTCTTT
.	16	TRBV6-2/TRBV6-3	.	TRBJ1-5	CASSSPQRYSNQPQHF	TGTGCCAGCAGTTCCCCGCAAAGGTATAGCAATCAGCCCCAGCATTTT
many	15	TRBV4-1	TRBD1	TRBJ2-7	CASSQEPGTAYEQYF	TGCGCCAGCAGCCAAGAGCCCGGGACAGCCTACGAGCAGTACTTC
many	13	TRBV7-9	TRBD1	TRBJ1-2	CASSPGTVRGYTF	TGTGCCAGCAGCCCGGGGACAGTTCGAGGCTACACCTTC
few	14	TRBV6-5	TRBD1	TRBJ2-7	CASSYGGQGYEQYF	TGTGCCAGCAGTTACGGGGGACAGGGGTACGAGCAGTACTTC
few	15	TRBV5-1	TRBD1	TRBJ2-1	CASSLQGAGNNEQFF	TGCGCCAGCAGCTTGCAGGGGGCAGGCAACAATGAGCAGTTCTTC
once	15	TRBV7-2	TRBD1	TRBJ1-2	CASSWGQGAGYGYTF	TGTGCCAGCAGCTGGGGACAGGGGGCGGGCTATGGCTACACCTTC
many	17	TRBV12-3/TRBV12-4	TRBD1	TRBJ2-1	CASSLGMGQGKGNEQFF	TGTGCCAGCAGTTTGGGGATGGGACAGGGAAAAGGCAATGAGCAGTTCTTC
.	18	TRBV4-1	.	TRBJ1-6	CASSQGKGASSYNSPLHF	TGCGCCAGCAGCCAAGGGAAAGGGGCGAGCTCCTATAATTCACCCCTCCACTTT
.	15	TRBV7-2	TRBD2	TRBJ2-3	CASSLEGTSSNTQYF	TGTGCCAGCAGCTTGGAAGGGACTAGTTCGAATACGCAGTATTTT
few	20	TRBV3-1	.	TRBJ2-1	CASSQEDYRASRIGYNEQFF	TGTGCCAGCAGCCAAGAAGATTACAGGGCATCAAGGATCGGCTACAATGAGCAGTTCTTC
.	16	TRBV14	TRBD2	TRBJ2-2	CASSPTSGALSGELFF	TGTGCCAGCAGCCCCACTAGCGGGGCACTCTCCGGGGAGCTGTTTTTT
few	15	TRBV5-1	.	TRBJ2-3	CASSLDLGVTDTQYF	TGCGCCAGCAGCTTGGATCTGGGGGTCACAGATACGCAGTATTTT
.	13	TRBV11-1	.	TRBJ2-3	CASSLGAGDTQYF	TGTGCCAGCAGCTTAGGGGCAGGGGATACGCAGTATTTT
.	15	TRBV6-5	.	TRBJ2-7	CASAPGDSKFDEQYF	TGTGCCAGCGCGCCGGGGGACAGTAAATTTGACGAGCAGTACTTC
.	13	TRBV7-2	.	TRBJ2-2	CASSLLGGGELFF	TGTGCCAGCAGCTTGTTGGGGGGCGGGGAGCTGTTTTTT
.	12	TRBV29-1	TRBD1	TRBJ2-7	CSAGQEKIVQYF	TGCAGCGCGGGACAGGAAAAAATCGTGCAGTACTTC
.	14	TRBV3-1	.	TRBJ1-1	CASSQATVNTEAFF	TGTGCCAGCAGCCAAGCGACAGTGAACACTGAAGCTTTCTTT
few	14	TRBV5-1	.	TRBJ1-1	CASSVSTGNTEAFF	TGCGCCAGCAGCGTCTCAACGGGGAACACTGAAGCTTTCTTT
.	14	TRBV10-3	.	TRBJ1-5	CAISDPRDNQPQHF	TGTGCCATCAGTGACCCCAGGGACAATCAGCCCCAGCATTTT
.	16	TRBV7-6	.	TRBJ1-6	CASSRDHGAGNSPLHF	TGTGCCAGCAGCAGAGATCACGGGGCTGGGAATTCACCCCTCCACTTT
few	16	TRBV30	TRBD1	TRBJ2-1	CAWSAKDRGRGFGQFF	TGTGCCTGGAGTGCTAAGGACAGGGGGCGCGGTTTTGGACAGTTCTTC
.	11	TRBV5-6	.	TRBJ1-1	CASSSGNAAFF	TGTGCCAGCAGCTCCGGGAACGCAGCTTTCTTT
.	13	TRBV7-3	.	TRBJ1-2	CASSYTGLDGYTF	TGTGCCAGCAGTTATACAGGTCTAGATGGCTACACCTTC
many	17	TRBV6-6	.	TRBJ1-1	CASSYGWGLVKNTEAFF	TGTGCCAGCAGTTACGGTTGGGGGCTTGTTAAGAACACTGAAGCTTTCTTT
few	17	TRBV7-8	.	TRBJ1-5	CASSLEVKAYSNQPQHF	TGTGCCAGCAGCTTAGAGGTGAAAGCCTATAGCAATCAGCCCCAGCATTTT
many	12	TRBV7-9	.	TRBJ2-3	CASSLAHDTQYF	TGTGCCAGCAGCTTAGCGCACGATACGCAGTATTTT
.	14	TRBV6-1	.	TRBJ1-5	CASGMTVSNQPQHF	TGTGCCAGCGGAATGACGGTTAGCAATCAGCCCCAGCATTTT
.	16	TRBV12-3/TRBV12-4	TRBD2	TRBJ2-1	CASSDFSGDLYNEQFF	TGTGCCAGCAGTGACTTCAGCGGGGACCTGTACAATGAGCAGTTCTTC
.	15	TRBV6-1	TRBD1	TRBJ1-1	CASSDESQGGTEAFF	TGTGCCAGCAGTGATGAGTCCCAGGGGGGCACTGAAGCTTTCTTT
many	11	TRBV12-3/TRBV12-4	.	TRBJ2-7	CASSPHYEQYF	TGTGCCAGCAGTCCCCACTACGAGCAGTACTTC
few	14	TRBV7-2	.	TRBJ2-7	CASSLGSGHYEQYF	TGTGCCAGCAGCTTAGGTAGCGGACACTACGAGCAGTACTTC
.	15	TRBV12-3/TRBV12-4	.	TRBJ1-3	CASSLGPNSGNTIYF	TGTGCCAGCAGTTTAGGCCCGAACTCTGGAAACACCATATATTTT
.	18	TRBV6-2/TRBV6-3	.	TRBJ1-1	CASSFSPGSSHVNTEAFF	TGTGCCAGCAGTTTTTCCCCCGGTTCCTCTCACGTGAACACTGAAGCTTTCTTT
.	14	TRBV4-1	.	TRBJ1-1	CASSQGRGDTEAFF	TGCGCCAGCAGCCAAGGGAGGGGGGACACTGAAGCTTTCTTT
.	17	TRBV7-6	TRBD1	TRBJ2-5	CASSLTGTGPNQETQYF	TGTGCCAGCAGCTTAACCGGGACAGGCCCCAACCAAGAGACCCAGTACTTC
.	15	TRBV21-1	.	TRBJ1-4	CASSNRVEGSEKLFF	TGTGCCAGCAGCAATCGTGTGGAGGGGAGTGAAAAACTGTTTTTT
few	15	TRBV19	.	TRBJ2-1	CASSRGGGDYNEQFF	TGTGCCAGTAGTAGAGGAGGGGGAGACTACAATGAGCAGTTCTTC
.	15	TRBV11-2	.	TRBJ2-3	CASSGTGRLTDTQYF	TGTGCCAGCAGCGGAACGGGACGGCTCACAGATACGCAGTATTTT
.	20	TRBV24-1	TRBD1	TRBJ2-6	CATSDFPGRTGVSGANVLTF	TGTGCCACCAGTGATTTCCCAGGTCGGACAGGGGTCTCTGGGGCCAACGTCCTGACTTTC
.	10	TRBV29-1	.	TRBJ1-4	CSGMNEKLFF	TGCAGCGGGATGAATGAAAAACTGTTTTTT
few	14	TRBV9	TRBD1	TRBJ2-1	CASTTGLTYNEQFF	TGTGCCAGCACGACAGGGCTTACCTACAATGAGCAGTTCTTC
few	19	TRBV25-1	TRBD1	TRBJ2-3	CASSGTRTGGSMDLPPQYF	TGTGCCAGCAGTGGGACCCGGACAGGGGGTTCGATGGACCTCCCGCCGCAGTATTTT
few	15	TRBV6-1	.	TRBJ2-1	CASSEPGLMRDEQFF	TGTGCCAGCAGTGAGCCGGGACTCATGAGAGATGAGCAGTTCTTC
.	16	TRBV7-9	.	TRBJ2-2	CASSFGPYSNTGELFF	TGTGCCAGCAGCTTCGGGCCCTACTCGAACACCGGGGAGCTGTTTTTT